This paragraph reports one TCR beta chain. Per the germline V gene, CDR1 is MNHEY and CDR2 is SMNVEV (reference sequence). The germline V and J ends were trimmed by 3 bases and 2 bases, with 10 bases remaining between them. This CDR3 region has 14 residues. The data were produced by immunoSEQ multiplex PCR, yet TCRdb's version contains in-frame clones alone and is incomplete. In the table there are some 72,000 clones, more than 65% of which are singletons. These data belong to a study of early stage breast cancer tumors. The sample consisted of blood. This TCR was recovered from a person between 60 and 69 years old with breast cancer. This rearrangement joins TRBV27 to TRBJ1-1, with D possibly TRBD1 on 5 matching bases. The DNA of the CDR3 is TGTGCCAGCAGTTTTGCAGGGATAAACACTGAAGCTTTCTTT. Translation gives CASSFAGINTEAFF.